The rows below give T cell receptor beta chains drawn from one sample of a study of naive and memory T cell subsets. TCRdb called the 5' RACE reads again in MiXCR, with one record for every CDR3 protein. In the table there are 45,000 to 55,000 distinct CDR3 sequences, approximately 4.5% of which are singletons. The receptors come from a female donor in good health. Each CDR3 is given with its conserved first and last residue. The D gene is left open where the match is weak. Clone sizes are given selectively: once, few, many, or a class where the clone is expanded.

J: TRBJ1-2; size: many; V: TRBV18; D: -; CDR3: CASSSTEIYNYGYTF; DNA: TGTGCCAGCTCGTCGACGGAGATATATAACTATGGCTACACCTTC
J: TRBJ2-1; size: few; V: TRBV29-1; D: -; CDR3: CSVKRDFGYNEQFF; DNA: TGCAGCGTCAAGAGGGATTTCGGTTACAATGAGCAGTTCTTC
J: TRBJ1-5; size: many; V: TRBV30; D: -; CDR3: CAWSSGVSNQPQHF; DNA: TGTGCCTGGAGTTCGGGGGTGAGCAATCAGCCCCAGCATTTT
J: TRBJ2-1; size: -; V: TRBV27; D: TRBD2; CDR3: CASSPIAGGPDEQFF; DNA: TGTGCCAGCAGTCCCATAGCGGGAGGGCCCGATGAGCAGTTCTTC
J: TRBJ2-7; size: many; V: TRBV27; D: -; CDR3: CASSLAEHYEQYF; DNA: TGTGCCAGCAGTTTAGCAGAACACTACGAGCAGTACTTC
J: TRBJ2-3; size: many; V: TRBV28; D: -; CDR3: CASSFFGSSADTQYF; DNA: TGTGCCAGCAGTTTTTTCGGGAGCTCTGCAGATACGCAGTATTTT
J: TRBJ2-1; size: -; V: TRBV28; D: TRBD2; CDR3: CASNVAGGRYEQFF; DNA: TGTGCCAGCAATGTAGCGGGAGGCAGGTATGAGCAGTTCTTC
J: TRBJ2-1; size: -; V: TRBV20-1; D: TRBD2; CDR3: CSARSRRDQRGEQFF; DNA: TGCAGTGCTAGGAGTAGAAGGGATCAGCGGGGAGAGCAGTTCTTC
J: TRBJ2-2; size: many; V: TRBV7-9; D: TRBD2; CDR3: CASSLVSASGGTGELFF; DNA: TGTGCCAGCAGCTTAGTCTCTGCTAGCGGGGGCACCGGGGAGCTGTTTTTT
J: TRBJ2-1; size: many; V: TRBV7-3; D: TRBD2; CDR3: CASSLMGTSGRVNEQFF; DNA: TGTGCCAGCAGCTTGATGGGGACTAGCGGGAGGGTAAATGAGCAGTTCTTC
J: TRBJ2-7; size: many; V: TRBV20-1; D: TRBD2; CDR3: CSARLAGVDEQYF; DNA: TGCAGTGCTAGGTTAGCGGGAGTGGACGAGCAGTACTTC
J: TRBJ2-7; size: -; V: TRBV6-2/TRBV6-3; D: TRBD2; CDR3: CASSYVSGAYEQYF; DNA: TGTGCCAGCAGTTATGTGAGCGGGGCCTACGAGCAGTACTTC
J: TRBJ2-1; size: many; V: TRBV12-3/TRBV12-4; D: TRBD1; CDR3: CASRNSPGQGLVNEQFF; DNA: TGTGCCAGCAGAAACTCTCCGGGACAGGGGTTGGTCAATGAGCAGTTCTTC
J: TRBJ2-3; size: many; V: TRBV7-2; D: -; CDR3: CASSLMGADTQYF; DNA: TGTGCCAGCAGCTTGATGGGGGCTGATACGCAGTATTTT
J: TRBJ2-1; size: -; V: TRBV20-1; D: TRBD2; CDR3: CSASRLAGSYNEQFF; DNA: TGCAGTGCTTCCCGACTAGCGGGATCATACAATGAGCAGTTCTTC
J: TRBJ2-1; size: many; V: TRBV5-6; D: -; CDR3: CASSLDRYNEQFF; DNA: TGTGCCAGCAGCTTGGACAGGTACAATGAGCAGTTCTTC
J: TRBJ1-5; size: many; V: TRBV20-1; D: -; CDR3: CSARDLSASAPNQPQHF; DNA: TGCAGTGCTAGAGATCTTAGCGCCAGTGCCCCCAATCAGCCCCAGCATTTT
J: TRBJ2-1; size: few; V: TRBV6-2/TRBV6-3; D: TRBD2; CDR3: CASSPTSGTSNGGFF; DNA: TGTGCCAGCAGCCCGACTAGCGGGACCAGCAATGGAGGGTTCTTC
J: TRBJ2-7; size: many; V: TRBV29-1; D: -; CDR3: CSVEAQDWDYEQYF; DNA: TGCAGCGTTGAAGCCCAGGACTGGGACTACGAGCAGTACTTC
J: TRBJ2-1; size: many; V: TRBV3-1; D: -; CDR3: CASSQSGSSYNEQFF; DNA: TGTGCCAGCAGCCAATCCGGGAGCTCCTACAATGAGCAGTTCTTC
J: TRBJ2-1; size: many; V: TRBV15; D: -; CDR3: CATSRVAGGSLYNEQFF; DNA: TGTGCCACCAGCAGGGTAGCAGGAGGGAGTCTGTACAATGAGCAGTTCTTC
J: TRBJ1-2; size: many; V: TRBV4-2; D: TRBD1; CDR3: CASSQGTGGLSNYGYTF; DNA: TGTGCCAGCAGCCAAGGGACAGGGGGCCTTTCTAACTATGGCTACACCTTC
J: TRBJ2-1; size: many; V: TRBV7-9; D: -; CDR3: CASSLAQGGSYNEQFF; DNA: TGTGCCAGCAGCTTAGCCCAGGGCGGCTCCTACAATGAGCAGTTCTTC
J: TRBJ1-1; size: many; V: TRBV6-1; D: -; CDR3: CASRQGGAFF; DNA: TGTGCCAGCAGACAGGGAGGAGCTTTCTTT
J: TRBJ2-1; size: -; V: TRBV7-2; D: TRBD2; CDR3: CASSKTSGGYNEQFF; DNA: TGTGCCAGCAGTAAAACTAGCGGAGGCTACAATGAGCAGTTCTTC
J: TRBJ1-1; size: many; V: TRBV6-2/TRBV6-3; D: -; CDR3: CASSEVLSEAFF; DNA: TGTGCCAGCAGTGAGGTCTTGTCTGAAGCTTTCTTT
J: TRBJ1-3; size: many; V: TRBV28; D: -; CDR3: CASSLRGSGNTIYF; DNA: TGTGCCAGCAGTCTGAGGGGATCTGGAAACACCATATATTTT
J: TRBJ2-7; size: many; V: TRBV12-3/TRBV12-4; D: TRBD2; CDR3: CASSLTGLDSYEQYF; DNA: TGTGCCAGCAGTCTCACGGGACTAGATTCCTACGAGCAGTACTTC
J: TRBJ2-7; size: few; V: TRBV6-5; D: -; CDR3: CASSSSYSAYEQYF; DNA: TGTGCCAGCAGTTCCTCATATAGCGCCTACGAGCAGTACTTC
J: TRBJ2-1; size: many; V: TRBV28; D: TRBD1; CDR3: CASSSRQGRYEQFF; DNA: TGTGCCAGCAGTTCCCGACAGGGTCGTTATGAGCAGTTCTTC
J: TRBJ2-3; size: many; V: TRBV11-2; D: TRBD2; CDR3: CASSSRDGGRAFTDTQYF; DNA: TGTGCCAGCAGCTCGCGGGATGGCGGGAGGGCCTTCACAGATACGCAGTATTTT
J: TRBJ2-2; size: many; V: TRBV29-1; D: -; CDR3: CSVAPSGPPYTGELFF; DNA: TGCAGCGTTGCACCCTCCGGTCCCCCATACACCGGGGAGCTGTTTTTT
J: TRBJ2-3; size: many; V: TRBV5-1; D: -; CDR3: CASSLSGPDTQYF; DNA: TGCGCCAGCAGCTTGTCTGGCCCAGATACGCAGTATTTT
J: TRBJ2-6; size: -; V: TRBV29-1; D: -; CDR3: CSVEWHSGANVLTF; DNA: TGCAGCGTTGAATGGCACTCTGGGGCCAACGTCCTGACTTTC
J: TRBJ2-7; size: -; V: TRBV5-4; D: -; CDR3: CASSTATRPEEQYF; DNA: TGTGCCAGCAGCACAGCGACACGTCCTGAAGAGCAGTACTTC
J: TRBJ2-2; size: many; V: TRBV6-2/TRBV6-3; D: TRBD2; CDR3: CASSYVGLAGAGELFF; DNA: TGTGCCAGCAGTTATGTGGGACTAGCGGGAGCCGGGGAGCTGTTTTTT
J: TRBJ2-7; size: -; V: TRBV12-3/TRBV12-4; D: -; CDR3: CASSSRYEQYF; DNA: TGTGCCAGCAGTTCAAGATACGAGCAGTACTTC
J: TRBJ1-2; size: many; V: TRBV12-3/TRBV12-4; D: -; CDR3: CASSDRPYGYTF; DNA: TGTGCCAGCAGTGACAGGCCCTATGGCTACACCTTC
J: TRBJ1-4; size: many; V: TRBV7-2; D: TRBD1; CDR3: CASSPPGGTNEKLFF; DNA: TGTGCCAGCAGCCCCCCAGGGGGAACTAATGAAAAACTGTTTTTT
J: TRBJ2-7; size: many; V: TRBV29-1; D: TRBD2; CDR3: CSVGLAGAYEQYF; DNA: TGCAGCGTTGGACTAGCGGGAGCCTACGAGCAGTACTTC
J: TRBJ1-2; size: many; V: TRBV5-1; D: TRBD1; CDR3: CASSLDQGAYGYTF; DNA: TGCGCCAGCAGCTTGGATCAGGGGGCCTATGGCTACACCTTC
J: TRBJ2-7; size: many; V: TRBV7-9; D: -; CDR3: CASSLRGYEQYF; DNA: TGTGCCAGCAGCTTGAGGGGCTACGAGCAGTACTTC
J: TRBJ2-4; size: many; V: TRBV7-9; D: -; CDR3: CASSSGLGNIQYF; DNA: TGTGCCAGCAGCTCTGGTCTCGGCAACATTCAGTACTTC
J: TRBJ2-5; size: few; V: TRBV19; D: TRBD1; CDR3: CASSERRGPQETQYF; DNA: TGTGCCAGTAGTGAACGCAGGGGGCCCCAAGAGACCCAGTACTTC
J: TRBJ2-7; size: many; V: TRBV6-2/TRBV6-3; D: TRBD2; CDR3: CASSSLAGGIGRYEQYF; DNA: TGTGCCAGCAGTTCCCTAGCGGGAGGGATTGGCCGCTACGAGCAGTACTTC